Here is one TCR beta chain with its context. Its cognate antigen is unknown. Molecular barcoded adaptors covering alpha/delta and beta/gamma chains were used on 400 to 450 ng RNA. Each CDR3 protein gets one entry after TCRdb re-called the reads with MiXCR. The table lists about 86,000 distinct CDR3 sequences, about 12% of them singletons. This sample is drawn from a study of read filtering for tumor transcriptome and immune sequencing. Study overall: Patients were 16 to 20 male and around 13 female, mean age approximately 70 years, range about 45 to 85. R-ISS stage counts were eight or nine for I, about 15 for II, 7 for III.

Deletions cut 4 bases from V and 1 base from J, with 4 bases between. The germline CDR1 and CDR2 sequences are SNHLY and FYNNEI. The CDR3 is made up of 12 amino acids. Study-wide results and caveats: Even smaller IR-seq throughput identified most shared clonotypes. Sorted CD138-negative bone marrow cells were not purified T cells.

What was sequenced was a population of CD138-negative cells sorted from bone marrow. This sequence originates from a donor aged 40 or older with multiple myeloma. This rearrangement joins TRBV2 to TRBJ1-1; unclear D gene. Here the CDR3 DNA reads TGTGCCAGCAGTGCACAGAACACTGAAGCTTTCTTT. Protein product: CASSAQNTEAFF. Drawing the rest from reference TRBV2 and TRBJ1-1, the complete variable domain is EPEVTQTPSHQVTQMGQEVILRCVPISNHLYFYWYRQILGQKVEFLVSFYNNEISEKSEIFDDQFSVERPDGSNFTLKIRSTKLEDSAMYFCASSAQNTEAFFGQGTRLTVV.